One and the same sample provided the 2 T cell receptor beta chains below, sequenced in a study of tumor-infiltrating lymphocytes in primary liver carcinoma (dated by TCRdb to 2016 to 2017). TCRdb records Illumina HiSeq 2500 as the sequencer. Starting from about 500 ng total RNA, TCRbeta-specific cDNA was produced by reverse transcription with a constant-region primer and ProtoScript II reverse transcriptase. TCRbeta libraries were built with three nested multiplex PCR rounds, a slightly modified ARM-PCR procedure. Each of the first two PCR rounds ran for approximately 11 cycles using multiplex TRBV1-TRBV30 forward primers together with a Cbeta reverse primer. TCRdb reran the public reads through fastp at Q25 and MiXCR, keeping productive beta chains. Each entry is one CDR3 protein sequence, shown with its most common DNA and genes. For this sample there are about 300,000 distinct CDR3 sequences; approximately 60% appear just once. The ten largest clones represent about 8.4% of the sample.

RNA from unsorted whole blood was extracted with TRIzol reagent, and germline DNA was obtained with the DNeasy Blood & Tissue kit. Sequences were obtained from peripheral blood. These receptors were collected from a middle-aged man with primary liver carcinoma and hepatitis B virus infection.

With respect to this clonotype: A much larger clonotype is one base distant, so this may be a read error. V usage is TRBV10-3 and J usage is TRBJ2-5, with TRBD1 matching over 7 bases. This CDR3 region has 13 residues. The germline CDR1 and CDR2 sequences are ENHRY and SYGVKD. CDR3 in DNA: TGTGCCACAGCCTGGGACAGCCAAGAGACCCAGCACTTC. Amino acid sequence: CATAWDSQETQHF.

In regard to this clonotype: This may arise from a read error, as a much more abundant clone is one base away. The chain uses TRBV4-1 and TRBJ2-2; the D is unclear. CDR1 is MGHRA and CDR2 is YSYEKL in the germline V gene. CDR3 size: 18 residues. V was shortened by 1 base and J by 9 bases, with 24 bases between the two germline ends. The CDR3 spells CASSQVYPLWGSTWELFF. DNA for the CDR3: TGCGCCAGCAGCCAAGTATACCCCCTCTGGGGTTCTACCTGGGAGCTGTTTTTT.